The clone carrying this TCR beta chain was counted a few times. Its antigen is not identified. The source of the sample is a study of cytomegalovirus exposure and HLA in healthy donors. Study overall: A data release that came early held about 89 million unique TCRs from HLA-typed donors. Points from the study as a whole: The authors later found HLA-associated TCR beta chains more clonally expanded than equally common others. Diagnosis of cytomegalovirus status made by the classifier reportedly showed high specificity and sensitivity.

The CDR3 extends over 16 amino acids. From germline, CDR1 is WSHSY and CDR2 SAAADI. V gave up 2 bases and J gave up 5 bases; unmatched junction bases: 9. PCR used 60 Vbeta primers and 13 Jbeta primers. The protocol was immunoSEQ multiplex PCR, while the TCRdb copy is restricted to in-frame clones and leaves out a portion. The sample has about 120,000 clones, around 73% seen once. The chain links TRBV10-2 to TRBJ1-2; 9 bases line up with TRBD1. Sequences were obtained from PBMCs. This clonotype was obtained from a man under 40 in good health and CMV-seropositive. The CDR3 protein is CASSEGTGRYEYGYTF. The CDR3 DNA reads TGCGCCAGCAGTGAGGGGACAGGGAGATATGAATATGGCTACACCTTC.